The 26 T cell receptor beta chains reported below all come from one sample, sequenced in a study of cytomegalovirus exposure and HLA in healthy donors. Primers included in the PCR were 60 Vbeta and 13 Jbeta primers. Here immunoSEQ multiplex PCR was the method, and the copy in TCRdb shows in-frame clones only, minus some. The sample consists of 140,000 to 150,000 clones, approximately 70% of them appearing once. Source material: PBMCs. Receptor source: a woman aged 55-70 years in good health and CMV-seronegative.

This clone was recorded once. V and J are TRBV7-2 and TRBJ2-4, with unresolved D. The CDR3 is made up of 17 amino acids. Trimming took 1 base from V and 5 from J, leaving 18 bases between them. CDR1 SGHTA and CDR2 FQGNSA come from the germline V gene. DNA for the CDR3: TGTGCCAGCAGCTTAGAGATAAGACTTGTCAACGAAAACATTCAGTACTTC. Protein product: CASSLEIRLVNENIQYF.

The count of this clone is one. The CDR3 coding sequence is TGCGCCAGCACCCCCGGGAGCGGGAGGATCTACGAGCAGTACTTC. Residues: CASTPGSGRIYEQYF. The gene calls are TRBV5-1 and TRBJ2-5; 9 nucleotides line up with TRBD2. The tail of the sequence fits TRBJ2-7 better, so the J call may be wrong. Germline V gene data show CDR1 as SGHRS and CDR2 as YFSETQ. The CDR3 totals 15 residues.

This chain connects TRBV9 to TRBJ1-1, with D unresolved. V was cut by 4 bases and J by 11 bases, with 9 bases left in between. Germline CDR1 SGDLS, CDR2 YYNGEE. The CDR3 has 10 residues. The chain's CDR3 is CASSPSRAFF. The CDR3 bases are TGTGCCAGCAGCCCCTCTAGGGCTTTCTTT.

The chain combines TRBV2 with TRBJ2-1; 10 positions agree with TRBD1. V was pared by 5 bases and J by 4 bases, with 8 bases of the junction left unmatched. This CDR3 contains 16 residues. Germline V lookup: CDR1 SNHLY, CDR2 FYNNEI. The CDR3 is CASSYRDRGSYNEQFF. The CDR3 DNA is TGTGCCAGCAGTTACCGGGACAGGGGATCGTACAATGAGCAGTTCTTC.

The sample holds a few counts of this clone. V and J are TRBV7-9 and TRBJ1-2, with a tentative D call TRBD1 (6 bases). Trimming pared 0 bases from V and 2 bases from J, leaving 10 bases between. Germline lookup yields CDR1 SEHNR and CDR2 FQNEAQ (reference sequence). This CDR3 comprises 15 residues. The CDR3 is CASSLASRGNYGYTF. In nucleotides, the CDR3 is TGTGCCAGCAGCTTAGCAAGCAGGGGCAACTATGGCTACACCTTC.

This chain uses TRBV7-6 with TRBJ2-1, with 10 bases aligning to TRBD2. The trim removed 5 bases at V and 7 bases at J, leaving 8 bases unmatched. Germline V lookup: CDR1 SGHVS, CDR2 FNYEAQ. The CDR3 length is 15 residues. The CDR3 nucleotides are TGTGCCAGCAGCGCCCTAGCGGGAGTTTGGAATGAGCAGTTCTTC. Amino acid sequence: CASSALAGVWNEQFF.

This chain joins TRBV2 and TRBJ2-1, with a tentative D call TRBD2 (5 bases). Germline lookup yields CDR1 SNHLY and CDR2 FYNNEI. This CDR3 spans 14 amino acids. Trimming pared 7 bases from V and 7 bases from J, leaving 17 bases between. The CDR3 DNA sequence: TGTGCCAGCAATCGGGCTAGACGAGGGAATGAGCAGTTCTTC. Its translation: CASNRARRGNEQFF.

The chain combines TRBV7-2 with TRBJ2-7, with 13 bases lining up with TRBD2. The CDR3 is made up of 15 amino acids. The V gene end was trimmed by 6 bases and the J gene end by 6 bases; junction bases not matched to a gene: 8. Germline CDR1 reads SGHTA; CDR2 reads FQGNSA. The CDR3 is CASREPGLAGLEQYF. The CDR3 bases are TGTGCCAGCAGAGAACCGGGACTAGCGGGACTCGAGCAGTACTTC.

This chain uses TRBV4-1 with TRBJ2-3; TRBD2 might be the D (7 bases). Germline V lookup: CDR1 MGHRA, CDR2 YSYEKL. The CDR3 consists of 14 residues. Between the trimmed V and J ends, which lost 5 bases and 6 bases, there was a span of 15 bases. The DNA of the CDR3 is TGCGCCAGCAGCTTCGGGGGGCCGGGGGATACGCAGTATTTT. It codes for CASSFGGPGDTQYF.

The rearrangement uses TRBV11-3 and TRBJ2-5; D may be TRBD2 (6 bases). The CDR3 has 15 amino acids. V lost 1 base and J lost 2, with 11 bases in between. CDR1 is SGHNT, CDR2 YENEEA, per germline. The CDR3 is CASSLGGNRQETQYF. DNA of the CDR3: TGTGCCAGCAGCTTAGGCGGGAACCGACAAGAGACCCAGTACTTC.

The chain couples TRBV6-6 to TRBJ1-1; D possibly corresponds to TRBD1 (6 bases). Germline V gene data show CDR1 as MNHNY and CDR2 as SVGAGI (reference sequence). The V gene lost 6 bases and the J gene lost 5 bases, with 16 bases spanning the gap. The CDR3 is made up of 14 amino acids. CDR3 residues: CASRATGSRTEAFF. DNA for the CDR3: TGTGCCAGCAGAGCGACAGGATCGAGGACTGAAGCTTTCTTT.

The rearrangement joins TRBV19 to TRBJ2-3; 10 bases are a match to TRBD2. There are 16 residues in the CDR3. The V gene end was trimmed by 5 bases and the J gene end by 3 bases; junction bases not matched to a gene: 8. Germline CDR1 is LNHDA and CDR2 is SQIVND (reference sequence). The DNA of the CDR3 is TGTGCCAGTAGTTCTGGAGGGACTAGCGTGACAGATACGCAGTATTTT. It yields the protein CASSSGGTSVTDTQYF.

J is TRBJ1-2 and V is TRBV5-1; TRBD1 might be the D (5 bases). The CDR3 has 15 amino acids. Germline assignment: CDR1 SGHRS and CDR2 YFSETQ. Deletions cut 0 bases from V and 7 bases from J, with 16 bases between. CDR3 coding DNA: TGCGCCAGCAGCTTGGCCCTGGCAGGGTCGGCTGGCTACACCTTC. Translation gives CASSLALAGSAGYTF.

The CDR3 DNA is TGTGCCAGCAGCTTAGATTCGGGACAGGGCTCTGAAGCTTTCTTT. Protein product: CASSLDSGQGSEAFF. V and J are TRBV11-3 and TRBJ1-1, with 9 positions matching TRBD1. The CDR3 is 15 residues long. Germline CDR1 SGHNT, CDR2 YENEEA. The junction had 5 bases not matched to a gene; V was cut back by 0 bases and J by 6 bases.

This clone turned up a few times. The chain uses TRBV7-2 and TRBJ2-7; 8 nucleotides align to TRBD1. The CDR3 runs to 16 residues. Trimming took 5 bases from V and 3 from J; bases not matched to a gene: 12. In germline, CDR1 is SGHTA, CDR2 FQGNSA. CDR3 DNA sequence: TGTGCCAGCAGCCGACCCACCCCGACAGGGGTCTACGAGCAGTACTTC. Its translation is CASSRPTPTGVYEQYF.

CDR3 in amino acids: CASSVALAGEQFF. The CDR3 bases are TGTGCCAGCAGCGTAGCGCTAGCAGGTGAGCAGTTCTTC. The V gene is TRBV9, the J gene TRBJ2-1; possibly TRBD2 for D (5 bases). Germline values: CDR1 SGDLS, CDR2 YYNGEE. The V gene lost 0 bases and the J gene lost 9 bases, with 10 bases spanning the gap. The CDR3 loop spans 13 amino acids.

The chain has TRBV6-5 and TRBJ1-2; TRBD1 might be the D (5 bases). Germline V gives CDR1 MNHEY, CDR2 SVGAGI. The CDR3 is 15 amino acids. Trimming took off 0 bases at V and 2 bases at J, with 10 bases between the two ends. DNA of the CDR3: TGTGCCAGCAGTTACTCGAGACAGTCGAACTATGGCTACACCTTC. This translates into CASSYSRQSNYGYTF.

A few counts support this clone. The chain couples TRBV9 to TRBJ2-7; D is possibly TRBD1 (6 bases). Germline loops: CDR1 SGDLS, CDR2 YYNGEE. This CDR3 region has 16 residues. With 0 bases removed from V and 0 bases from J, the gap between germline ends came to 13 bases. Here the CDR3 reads CASSVGGTGLSYEQYF. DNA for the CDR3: TGTGCCAGCAGCGTAGGGGGAACAGGGCTCTCCTACGAGCAGTACTTC.

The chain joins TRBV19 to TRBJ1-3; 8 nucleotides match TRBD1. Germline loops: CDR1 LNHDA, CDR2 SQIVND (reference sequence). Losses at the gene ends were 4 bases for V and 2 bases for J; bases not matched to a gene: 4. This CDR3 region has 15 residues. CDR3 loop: CASSTYRGTGNTIYF. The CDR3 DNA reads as TGTGCCAGTAGTACTTACAGGGGGACTGGAAACACCATATATTTT.

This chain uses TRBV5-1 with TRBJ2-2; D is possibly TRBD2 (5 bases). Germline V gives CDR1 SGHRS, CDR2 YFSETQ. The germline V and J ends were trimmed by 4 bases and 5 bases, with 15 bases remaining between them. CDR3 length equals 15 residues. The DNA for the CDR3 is TGCGCCAGCAGCCCTCATAGCGAAATAACCGGGGAGCTGTTTTTT. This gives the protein CASSPHSEITGELFF.

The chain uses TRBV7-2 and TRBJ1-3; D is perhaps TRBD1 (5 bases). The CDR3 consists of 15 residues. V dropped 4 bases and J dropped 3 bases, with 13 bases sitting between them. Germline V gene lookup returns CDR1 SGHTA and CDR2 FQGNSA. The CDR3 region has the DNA TGTGCCAGCAGCTCAGGGCCCGGCGGTGGAAACACCATATATTTT. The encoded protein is CASSSGPGGGNTIYF. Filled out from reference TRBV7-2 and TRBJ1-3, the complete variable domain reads GAGVSQSPSNKVTEKGKDVELRCDPISGHTALYWYRQSLGQGLEFLIYFQGNSAPDKSGLPSDRFSAERTGGSVSTLTIQRTQQEDSAVYLCASSSGPGGGNTIYFGEGSWLTVV.

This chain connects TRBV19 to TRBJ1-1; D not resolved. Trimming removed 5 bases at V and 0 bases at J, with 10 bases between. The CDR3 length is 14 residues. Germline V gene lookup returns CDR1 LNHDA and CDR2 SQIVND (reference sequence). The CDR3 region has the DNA TGTGCCAGTAGTGGGAGACAACTGAACACTGAAGCTTTCTTT. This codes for CASSGRQLNTEAFF.

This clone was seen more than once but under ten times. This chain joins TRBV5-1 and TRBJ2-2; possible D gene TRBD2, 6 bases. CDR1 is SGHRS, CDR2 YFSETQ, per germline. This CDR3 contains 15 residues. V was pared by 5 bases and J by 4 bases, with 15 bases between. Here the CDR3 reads CASRVADLLTGELFF. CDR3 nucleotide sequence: TGCGCCAGCAGGGTAGCGGACCTGCTCACCGGGGAGCTGTTTTTT.

CDR3 DNA sequence: TGTGCCAGCAGCGAGGACAGGGGTTTTAGTCAGCCCCAGCATTTT. Protein product: CASSEDRGFSQPQHF. The chain couples TRBV6-1 to TRBJ1-5, with 9 positions matching TRBD1. The CDR3 runs 15 residues. The V segment lost 6 bases and the J segment 6 bases; nucleotides outside the gene matches: 9. Germline V gene sequence: CDR1 MNHNS, CDR2 SASEGT.

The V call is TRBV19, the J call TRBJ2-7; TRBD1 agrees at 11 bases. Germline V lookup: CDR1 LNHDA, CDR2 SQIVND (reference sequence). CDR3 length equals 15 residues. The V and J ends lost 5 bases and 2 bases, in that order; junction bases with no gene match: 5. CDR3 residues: CASSVGQGATYEQYF. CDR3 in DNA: TGTGCCAGTAGTGTTGGACAGGGGGCTACCTACGAGCAGTACTTC.

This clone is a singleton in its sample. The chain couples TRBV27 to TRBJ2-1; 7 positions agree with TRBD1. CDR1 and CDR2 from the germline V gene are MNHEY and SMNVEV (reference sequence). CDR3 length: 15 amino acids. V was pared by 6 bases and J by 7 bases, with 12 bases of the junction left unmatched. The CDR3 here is CASRTDRVVGNEQFF. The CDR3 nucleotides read TGTGCCAGCAGAACCGACAGGGTGGTCGGAAATGAGCAGTTCTTC.